The 30 T cell receptor beta chains below were found in one sample sequenced in a study of cytomegalovirus exposure and HLA in healthy donors. Primers: 60 Vbeta forward and 13 Jbeta reverse. Measured with immunoSEQ multiplex PCR; TCRdb has only the in-frame clones, and not every one. This table has about 160,000 clones, approximately 80% appearing once. The sample comprised PBMCs. The receptors derive from a woman under 40 in good health and CMV-seropositive.

DNA of the CDR3: TGTGCCAGCAGCTTTACAGGGCCCTCTGGAAACACCATATATTTT. As protein: CASSFTGPSGNTIYF. J is TRBJ1-3 and V is TRBV5-6; weak D call: TRBD1 (6 bases). Trimming took off 2 bases at V and 0 bases at J, with 9 bases between the two ends. Germline CDR1 and CDR2: SGHDT and YYEEEE. CDR3 length: 15 residues.

The gene calls are TRBV7-9 and TRBJ1-2, with TRBD1 matching over 7 bases. The CDR3 contains 14 residues. Unmatched junction bases numbered 8, after V lost 6 bases and J lost 4 bases. CDR1 and CDR2 (germline): SEHNR, FQNEAQ (reference sequence). CDR3 region: CASSYQGEGYGYTF. CDR3 nucleotide sequence: TGTGCCAGCAGTTACCAGGGGGAAGGCTATGGCTACACCTTC.

The chain is built from TRBV5-5 and TRBJ1-2, with D perhaps TRBD1 (6 bases). This CDR3 is 14 amino acids long. Germline CDR1 is SGHKS and CDR2 is YYEKEE (reference sequence). Trimming stripped 1 base from V and 4 bases from J, with 11 bases between. As DNA, the CDR3 is TGTGCCAGCAGCTTGAGTGTGGGGGCCTATGGCTACACCTTC. This translates into CASSLSVGAYGYTF.

The chain joins TRBV2 to TRBJ2-3; 10 bases agree with TRBD2. The germline V gene has CDR1 SNHLY and CDR2 FYNNEI. Unmatched junction bases numbered 4, after V lost 10 bases and J lost 9 bases. This CDR3 has 11 residues. The CDR3 region has the DNA TGTGCCAAAGGGACTAGCGAAACGCAGTATTTT. It translates to CAKGTSETQYF. The complete variable domain, with remaining parts taken from reference TRBV2 and TRBJ2-3, reads EPEVTQTPSHQVTQMGQEVILRCVPISNHLYFYWYRQILGQKVEFLVSFYNNEISEKSEIFDDQFSVERPDGSNFTLKIRSTKLEDSAMYFCAKGTSETQYFGPGTRLTVL.

A note on this clone: One junction end does not reproduce the germline sequence, and a read error may be involved. V is TRBV18 and J is TRBJ2-3, with D perhaps matching TRBD2 (7 bases). From germline, CDR1 is KGHSH and CDR2 LQKENI. The CDR3 totals 16 residues. The CDR3 protein is CASSPSVGGGTNTQYF. In nucleotides, the CDR3 is TGTGCCAGCTCACCATCCGTCGGCGGGGGCACAAATACGCAGTATTTT.

This rearrangement joins TRBV5-1 to TRBJ2-2; TRBD1 aligns across 7 bases. Trimming took 0 bases from V and 1 from J; bases not matched to a gene: 0. CDR1 SGHRS and CDR2 YFSETQ come from the germline V gene. The CDR3 is 15 amino acids. The CDR3 bases are TGCGCCAGCAGCTTGGGGGACAGGAACACCGGGGAGCTGTTTTTT. Translated: CASSLGDRNTGELFF.

The chain carries TRBV9 and TRBJ1-2; the D gene is possibly TRBD1 (5 bases). Germline CDR1 reads SGDLS; CDR2 reads YYNGEE. V was pared by 5 bases and J by 6 bases, with 20 bases between. The CDR3 runs 15 residues. CDR3 nucleotides: TGTGCCAGCAGTGCTCGTCCTCGGGGGTCCCATGGCTACACCTTC. Its protein product is CASSARPRGSHGYTF.

V gene TRBV11-2 combines with J gene TRBJ1-1; D perhaps matches TRBD1 (6 bases). V was pared by 5 bases and J by 3 bases, with 13 bases between. The length of the CDR3 is 14 residues. From germline, CDR1 is SGHAT and CDR2 FQNNGV. CDR3 region: CASSAGVLDTEAFF. In nucleotides, the CDR3 is TGTGCCAGCAGCGCAGGGGTTTTAGACACTGAAGCTTTCTTT.

V gene TRBV5-1 combines with J gene TRBJ2-1, with D maybe TRBD1 (6 bases). V lost 4 bases and J 0 bases, leaving 17 bases between the germline ends. The CDR3 is 17 amino acids. Germline V CDR1 and CDR2: SGHRS, YFSETQ. Written as DNA, the CDR3 is TGCGCCAGCAGCCCCATTGACAGGTGGAACTCCTACAATGAGCAGTTCTTC. Its translation: CASSPIDRWNSYNEQFF.

The V gene is TRBV5-1, the J gene TRBJ1-4; 7 bases agree with TRBD1. Per germline, CDR1 SGHRS and CDR2 YFSETQ. Trimming at V came to 1 base and at J to 8 bases, leaving 5 bases not matched to a gene. The CDR3 has 14 amino acids. CDR3 DNA sequence: TGCGCCAGCAGCTTGAGCAGGGGGAACGAAAAACTGTTTTTT. Its translation is CASSLSRGNEKLFF.

V is TRBV7-2 and J is TRBJ2-7; 10 nucleotides line up with TRBD1. The germline V gene has CDR1 SGHTA and CDR2 FQGNSA. Trimming cost V 5 bases and J 2 bases; bases outside gene matches: 9. The CDR3 runs to 16 residues. CDR3 nucleotide sequence: TGTGCCAGCAGCCCCGGGACAGGGGACTCCCCCTACGAGCAGTACTTC. Translated: CASSPGTGDSPYEQYF. Drawing the rest from reference TRBV7-2 and TRBJ2-7, the complete variable domain is GAGVSQSPSNKVTEKGKDVELRCDPISGHTALYWYRQSLGQGLEFLIYFQGNSAPDKSGLPSDRFSAERTGGSVSTLTIQRTQQEDSAVYLCASSPGTGDSPYEQYFGPGTRLTVT.

The V call is TRBV7-2, the J call TRBJ2-1, with 10 bases aligning to TRBD1. This CDR3 contains 15 residues. Germline assignment: CDR1 SGHTA and CDR2 FQGNSA. V was clipped by 5 bases and J by 2 bases; unmatched bases: 3. The CDR3 nucleotides read TGTGCCAGCAGCCGAGGACAGGGGGCCTACAATGAGCAGTTCTTC. It is translated as CASSRGQGAYNEQFF.

The V gene is TRBV7-3, the J gene TRBJ2-7, with TRBD1 matching over 7 bases. This CDR3 has 14 residues. Looked up from germline, CDR1 is SGHTA and CDR2 is FQGTGA. V shed 2 bases and J 6 bases; nucleotides not matched to a gene: 7. Here the CDR3 reads CASSLGSAGGEQYF. The CDR3 region has the DNA TGTGCCAGCAGCTTAGGGTCCGCAGGGGGCGAGCAGTACTTC.

Comment on this clone: An end of the junction does not agree with germline; a read error may underlie this. The chain recombines TRBV2 with TRBJ1-5; D may be TRBD1 (5 bases). This CDR3 region has 15 residues. The V gene's germline CDR1 is SNHLY and CDR2 FYNNEI. CDR3 bases: TGTGCCAGCAGAGAAGCAGGGAGAAGCAATCAGCCCCAGCATTTT. Protein: CASREAGRSNQPQHF.

The rearrangement links TRBV7-3 to TRBJ1-2; possibly TRBD1 for D (6 bases). The CDR3 loop spans 15 amino acids. Germline CDR1 reads SGHTA; CDR2 reads FQGTGA. The V end was cut by 5 bases, the J end by 4 bases, with 17 bases between. The CDR3 region has the DNA TGTGCCAGCAGCCTGGTCGGGGGGCAGAGCTATGGCTACACCTTC. Translation gives CASSLVGGQSYGYTF.

V and J are TRBV4-1 and TRBJ1-2, with a possible D match to TRBD1 (5 bases). The CDR3 spans 15 residues. CDR1 and CDR2 from the germline V gene are MGHRA and YSYEKL. V lost 4 bases to trimming and J lost 8 bases, with 20 bases between them. The CDR3 DNA reads as TGCGCCAGCAGCCCAAGTGCGGGACTCCTGCGGGGCTACACCTTC. Its translation: CASSPSAGLLRGYTF.

The table lists this clone with a count of one. The rearrangement uses TRBV28 and TRBJ1-4, with 10 bases identical to TRBD1. V lost 5 bases to trimming and J lost 17 bases; unmatched junction nucleotides: 11. The CDR3 totals 13 residues. Germline V gene lookup returns CDR1 MDHEN and CDR2 SYDVKM. CDR3 region: CASSPTPGTGEFF. DNA of the CDR3: TGTGCCAGCAGTCCAACCCCCGGGACAGGGGAATTTTTT.

The chain's CDR3 is CASSHARTGQETQYF. The CDR3 region has the DNA TGCGCCAGCAGCCATGCTCGGACAGGCCAAGAGACCCAGTACTTC. The rearrangement joins TRBV4-3 to TRBJ2-5; TRBD1 matches 7 bases. Germline CDR1 reads LGHNA; CDR2 reads YSLEER. J was trimmed by 1 base and V by 3 bases; bases with no gene match: 5. CDR3 size: 15 residues.

This clone has only one observation. The chain carries TRBV9 and TRBJ1-2; 7 nucleotides line up with TRBD1. The CDR3 contains 16 residues. Germline V gene lookup returns CDR1 SGDLS and CDR2 YYNGEE. V gave up 3 bases and J gave up 6 bases; unmatched junction bases: 14. CDR3 protein: CASSATPGTVPHGYTF. The CDR3 region has the DNA TGTGCCAGCAGCGCCACTCCCGGGACAGTCCCTCATGGCTACACCTTC.

The genes are TRBV2 and TRBJ2-3; weak D call: TRBD1 (6 bases). Deletions cut 5 bases from V and 4 bases from J, with 16 bases between. The CDR3 contains 15 residues. The germline gives CDR1 SNHLY, CDR2 FYNNEI. This chain's CDR3 is CASSKQGSGADTQYF. CDR3 sequence (DNA): TGTGCCAGCAGTAAACAGGGCAGTGGTGCAGATACGCAGTATTTT.

The rearrangement uses TRBV30 and TRBJ1-2, with TRBD1 matching 12 bases. This CDR3 has 15 residues. J was trimmed by 7 bases and V by 5 bases; bases with no gene match: 11. Germline-derived CDR1 and CDR2 are GTSNPN and SVGIG (reference sequence). The CDR3 DNA is TGTGCCTGGGGACCGTGGGACAGGGGGCACGGTGGCTACACCTTC. Its protein product is CAWGPWDRGHGGYTF.

The rearrangement joins TRBV28 to TRBJ1-6; a weak D match, TRBD1 (6 bases). The germline V gene encodes CDR1 MDHEN and CDR2 SYDVKM. With 1 base removed from V and 9 bases from J, the gap between germline ends came to 13 bases. CDR3 length: 15 residues. The CDR3 protein is CASSLLGQLSSPLHF. The CDR3 coding sequence is TGTGCCAGCAGTTTATTAGGACAGTTAAGTTCACCCCTCCACTTT.

CDR3 sequence reads: CAWSTGGNEKLFF. The CDR3 nucleotides are TGTGCCTGGAGTACAGGGGGGAATGAAAAACTGTTTTTT. The genes are TRBV30 and TRBJ1-4; 8 bases align to TRBD1. The CDR3 consists of 13 residues. The V segment lost 2 bases and the J segment 5 bases; nucleotides outside the gene matches: 1. CDR1 is GTSNPN, CDR2 SVGIG, per germline (reference sequence). The variable domain in full, with the rest retrieved from reference TRBV30 and TRBJ1-4, is SQTIHQWPATLVQPVGSPLSLECTVEGTSNPNLYWYRQAAGRGLQLLFYSVGIGQISSEVPQNLSASRPQDRQFILSSKKLLLSDSGFYLCAWSTGGNEKLFFGSGTQLSVL.

On this clone itself: This sample also contains other DNA sequences that code for the same CDR3. This chain connects TRBV5-1 to TRBJ1-2; TRBD1 agrees at 10 bases. Germline CDR1 is SGHRS and CDR2 is YFSETQ. This CDR3 has 15 residues. Trimming at V came to 0 bases and at J to 3 bases, leaving 2 bases not matched to a gene. CDR3 bases: TGCGCCAGCAGCTTGGGAGGGACAGGGGACTATGGCTACACCTTC. Translating gives CASSLGGTGDYGYTF.

V is TRBV4-3 and J is TRBJ2-1, with D possibly being TRBD1 (6 bases). V lost 1 base, J lost 5 bases, and 18 bases lay in between. Germline V gene data show CDR1 as LGHNA and CDR2 as YSLEER. The CDR3 contains 17 residues. CDR3 sequence (DNA): TGCGCCAGCAGCCAAGCCCCAAAGGGGGTTGGGGACAATGAGCAGTTCTTC. It codes for CASSQAPKGVGDNEQFF.

This chain joins TRBV4-3 and TRBJ2-3, with 9 bases aligning to TRBD2. Germline V CDR1 and CDR2: LGHNA, YSLEER. V gave up 0 bases and J gave up 1 base; unmatched junction bases: 5. The CDR3 extends over 17 amino acids. The CDR3 loop is CASSQDLASGGTDTQYF. As DNA, the CDR3 is TGCGCCAGCAGCCAAGATTTGGCTAGCGGGGGCACAGATACGCAGTATTTT.

J is TRBJ2-5 and V is TRBV6-5; TRBD1 matches at 11 bases. The J call is in doubt because the DNA end fits TRBJ2-7 better. This CDR3 has 15 residues. Germline V lookup: CDR1 MNHEY, CDR2 SVGAGI. CDR3 loop: CASSYLPGQGDEQYF. CDR3 DNA: TGTGCCAGCAGTTACCTACCGGGACAGGGGGACGAGCAGTACTTC.

CDR3 protein: CASSGGATNEKLFF. In nucleotides, the CDR3 is TGCGCCAGCAGCGGAGGGGCAACTAATGAAAAACTGTTTTTT. The chain joins TRBV5-1 to TRBJ1-4; TRBD1 is a possible D gene (5 bases). The V end lost 4 bases, the J end lost 0 bases, and 7 bases lay between the germline ends. Germline V CDR1 and CDR2: SGHRS, YFSETQ. There are 14 residues in the CDR3.

This clone was seen a single time. The rearrangement links TRBV28 to TRBJ1-5; D is perhaps TRBD1 (6 bases). This CDR3 is built from 15 residues. Germline assignment: CDR1 MDHEN and CDR2 SYDVKM. Trimming shortened V by 5 bases and J by 6 bases, and 17 bases separated the two germline ends. The CDR3 DNA reads as TGTGCCAGCAGTATTCCGGACAGAAGGGGTCAGCCCCAGCATTTT. Residues: CASSIPDRRGQPQHF.

Comments on this clone: Other nucleotide sequences from this sample produce the same CDR3. This sequence joins TRBV27 and TRBJ1-4; a weak D match, TRBD1 (5 bases). The germline gives CDR1 MNHEY, CDR2 SMNVEV (reference sequence). V lost 6 bases, J lost 8 bases, and 22 bases lay in between. The CDR3 extends over 16 amino acids. The CDR3 sequence is CASRLTDRGYREKLFF. The CDR3 coding sequence is TGTGCCAGCAGGCTCACTGACCGGGGGTACCGGGAAAAACTGTTTTTT.